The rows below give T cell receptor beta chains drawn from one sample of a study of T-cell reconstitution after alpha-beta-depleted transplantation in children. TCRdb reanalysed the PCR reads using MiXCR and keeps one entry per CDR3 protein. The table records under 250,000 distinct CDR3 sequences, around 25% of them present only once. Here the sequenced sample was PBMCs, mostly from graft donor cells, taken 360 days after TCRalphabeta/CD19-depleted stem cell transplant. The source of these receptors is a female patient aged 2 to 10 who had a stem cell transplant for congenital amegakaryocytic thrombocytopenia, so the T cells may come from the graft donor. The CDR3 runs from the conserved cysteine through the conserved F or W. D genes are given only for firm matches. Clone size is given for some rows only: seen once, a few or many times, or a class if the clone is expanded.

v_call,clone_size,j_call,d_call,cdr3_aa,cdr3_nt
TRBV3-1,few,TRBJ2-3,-,CASSQVGQPPDTQYF,TGTGCCAGCAGCCAAGTGGGCCAGCCCCCAGATACGCAGTATTTT
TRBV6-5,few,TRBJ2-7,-,CASSYRAFYEQYF,TGTGCCAGCAGTTACCGGGCCTTCTACGAGCAGTACTTC
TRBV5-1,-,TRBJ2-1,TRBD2,CASSLRIGLAGVNEQFF,TGCGCCAGCAGCTTGAGGATCGGACTAGCGGGGGTGAATGAGCAGTTCTTC
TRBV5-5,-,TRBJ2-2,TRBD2,CASSETSGRYTGELFF,TGTGCCAGCAGTGAGACTAGCGGGAGGTACACCGGGGAGCTGTTTTTT
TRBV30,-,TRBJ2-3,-,CAWSEGRLTPRDTQYF,TGTGCCTGGAGCGAGGGGAGACTTACCCCCCGGGATACGCAGTATTTT
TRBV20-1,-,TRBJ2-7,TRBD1,CSATAGGASYEQYF,TGCAGTGCTACCGCAGGGGGCGCCTCCTACGAGCAGTACTTC
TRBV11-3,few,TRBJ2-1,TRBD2,CASSLGVFPSGNNEQFF,TGTGCCAGCAGCTTAGGAGTTTTTCCTAGCGGGAACAATGAGCAGTTCTTC
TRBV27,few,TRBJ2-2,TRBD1,CASNKQGVWDTGELFF,TGTGCCAGCAACAAACAGGGGGTTTGGGACACCGGGGAGCTGTTTTTT
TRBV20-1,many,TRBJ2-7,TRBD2,CSARTSGSWYEQYF,TGCAGTGCTCGTACTAGCGGGAGTTGGTACGAGCAGTACTTC
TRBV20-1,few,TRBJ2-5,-,CSTYTGQETQYF,TGCAGTACGTATACTGGTCAAGAGACCCAGTACTTC
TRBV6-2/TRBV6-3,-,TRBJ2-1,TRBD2,CASSYSASGDNEQFF,TGTGCCAGCAGTTACTCGGCTAGCGGTGACAATGAGCAGTTCTTC
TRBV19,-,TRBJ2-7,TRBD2,CASSLGLAGDSSYEQYF,TGTGCCAGTAGTTTGGGACTAGCGGGAGACTCCTCCTACGAGCAGTACTTC
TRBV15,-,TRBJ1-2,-,CATSRDRGSPYGYTF,TGTGCCACCAGCAGAGACAGGGGAAGTCCGTATGGCTACACTTTC
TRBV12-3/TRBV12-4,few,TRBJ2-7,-,CASSEGPKRLLEQYF,TGTGCCAGCTCCGAAGGGCCCAAAAGACTCCTCGAGCAGTACTTC
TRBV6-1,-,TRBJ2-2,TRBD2,CASNLLPRAGSNTGELFF,TGTGCCAGCAATCTATTGCCGCGAGCGGGGTCGAACACCGGGGAGCTGTTTTTT
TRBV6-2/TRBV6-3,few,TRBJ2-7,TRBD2,CASSYETSGYEQYF,TGTGCCAGCAGTTACGAGACTAGCGGCTACGAGCAGTACTTC
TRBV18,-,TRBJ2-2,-,CASSPRGPQPNTGELFF,TGTGCCAGCTCACCACGGGGGCCACAACCGAACACCGGGGAGCTGTTTTTT
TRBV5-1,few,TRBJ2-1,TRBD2,CASTSGGYNEQFF,TGCGCTAGCACTAGCGGGGGCTACAATGAGCAGTTCTTC
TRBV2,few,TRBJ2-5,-,CASSLEDWETQYF,TGTGCCAGCAGCCTCGAGGATTGGGAGACCCAGTACTTC
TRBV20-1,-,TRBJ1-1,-,CSAQGGRRGNTEAFF,TGCAGTGCTCAGGGTGGCAGGCGCGGGAACACTGAAGCTTTCTTT
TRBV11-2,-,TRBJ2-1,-,CASSLELVSLVVVDEQFF,TGTGCCAGCAGCTTAGAATTAGTGAGCCTAGTAGTAGTCGATGAGCAGTTCTTC
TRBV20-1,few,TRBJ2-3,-,CSARHRDFLRTDTQYF,TGCAGTGCTAGGCACCGGGACTTCCTTCGCACAGATACGCAGTATTTT
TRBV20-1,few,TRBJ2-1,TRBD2,CSAPKIWAGGGNEQFF,TGCAGTGCTCCGAAAATCTGGGCGGGAGGGGGCAATGAGCAGTTCTTC
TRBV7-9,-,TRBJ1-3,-,CASSLVRGRRNTIYF,TGTGCCAGCAGCTTAGTCCGGGGAAGGAGGAACACCATATATTTT
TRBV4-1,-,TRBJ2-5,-,CASSQVGDRLGSLF,TGCGCCAGCAGCCAAGTTGGAGACAGACTCGGCTCTCTTTTC
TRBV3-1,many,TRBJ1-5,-,CASSQGWDQPQHF,TGTGCCAGCAGCCAAGGGTGGGATCAGCCCCAGCATTTT
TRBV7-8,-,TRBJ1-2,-,CASSESGWGYTF,TGTGCCAGCAGCGAGTCAGGATGGGGCTACACCTTC
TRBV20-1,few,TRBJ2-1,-,CSGSYYNEQFF,TGCAGCGGGAGTTACTACAATGAGCAGTTCTTC
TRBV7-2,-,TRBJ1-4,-,CASSLDPATNEKLFF,TGTGCCAGCAGCTTAGACCCAGCAACTAATGAAAAACTGTTTTTT
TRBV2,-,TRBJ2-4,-,CASSDAIIQYF,TGTGCCAGCAGTGATGCTATCATTCAGTACTTC
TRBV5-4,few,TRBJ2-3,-,CASKQGGAPFLSTQYF,TGTGCCAGCAAACAAGGCGGGGCCCCCTTTCTGTCTACGCAGTATTTT
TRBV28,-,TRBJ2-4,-,CASSSPGLAKNIQYF,TGTGCCAGCAGTTCCCCGGGTTTAGCCAAAAACATTCAGTACTTC
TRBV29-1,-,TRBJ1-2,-,CSVEALSPGYTF,TGCAGCGTTGAAGCGCTCAGTCCGGGCTACACCTTC
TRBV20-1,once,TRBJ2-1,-,CSARDPWAVSGNEQFF,TGCAGTGCTAGAGACCCTTGGGCGGTGTCTGGAAATGAGCAGTTCTTC
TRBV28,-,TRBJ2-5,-,CASSLFRHQETQYF,TGTGCCAGCAGTTTATTTAGGCACCAAGAGACCCAGTACTTC
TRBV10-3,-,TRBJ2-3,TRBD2,CAISDPVAGGLNTDTQYF,TGTGCCATCAGTGATCCGGTAGCGGGAGGGCTGAACACAGATACGCAGTATTTT
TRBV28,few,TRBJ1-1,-,CASSLRPGTPELNTEAFF,TGTGCCAGCAGTCTCCGCCCAGGAACCCCAGAGCTGAACACTGAAGCTTTCTTT
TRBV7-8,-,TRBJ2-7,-,CASLLKPGTSPYEQYF,TGTGCCAGTCTACTGAAACCGGGGACTTCACCTTACGAGCAGTACTTC
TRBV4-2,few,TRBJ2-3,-,CASSQEGVGADTQYF,TGTGCCAGCAGCCAAGAGGGAGTGGGGGCAGATACGCAGTATTTT
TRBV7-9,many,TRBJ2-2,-,CASSSRQTGELFF,TGTGCCAGCAGCTCGCGACAGACCGGGGAGCTGTTTTTT
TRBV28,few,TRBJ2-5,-,CASSFPFRGDETQYF,TGTGCCAGCAGTTTCCCATTCAGGGGTGACGAGACCCAGTACTTC
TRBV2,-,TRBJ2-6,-,CASTRRTGANVLTF,TGTGCCAGCACGCGGAGGACTGGGGCCAACGTCCTGACTTTC
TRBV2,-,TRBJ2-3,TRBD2,CASSAASGSTDTQYF,TGTGCCAGCAGTGCGGCTAGCGGTTCCACAGATACGCAGTATTTT
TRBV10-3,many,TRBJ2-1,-,CAISESLRAEQFF,TGTGCCATCAGTGAGTCGCTGAGGGCTGAGCAGTTCTTC
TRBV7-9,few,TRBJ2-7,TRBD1,CASSLGPFGTAYEQYF,TGTGCCAGCAGCTTAGGACCGTTTGGGACAGCCTACGAGCAGTACTTC
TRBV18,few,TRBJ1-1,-,CASSPPRTKNTEAFF,TGTGCCAGCTCACCACCGAGGACAAAGAACACTGAAGCTTTCTTT
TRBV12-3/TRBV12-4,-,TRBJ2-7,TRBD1,CASSLDRGVYEQYF,TGTGCCAGCAGTTTAGACAGGGGAGTATACGAGCAGTACTTC
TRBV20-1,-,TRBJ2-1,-,CSAWTVSYNEQFF,TGCAGTGCCTGGACAGTCTCCTACAATGAGCAGTTCTTC
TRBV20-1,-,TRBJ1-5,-,CSADDRRNQPQHF,TGCAGTGCTGACGACAGGCGCAATCAGCCCCAGCATTTT
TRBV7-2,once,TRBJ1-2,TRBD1,CASSLLQGYNGYTF,TGTGCCAGCAGCTTGTTACAGGGGTATAATGGCTACACCTTC
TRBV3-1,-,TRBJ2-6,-,CASSQDSGRSGANVLTF,TGTGCCAGCAGCCAAGATTCAGGGCGGAGTGGGGCCAACGTCCTGACTTTC
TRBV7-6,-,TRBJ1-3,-,CASSLSGAGNTLYF,TGTGCCAGCAGCCTCTCGGGAGCTGGAAACACCCTATATTTT
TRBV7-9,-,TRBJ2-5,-,CASSLFRSQETQYF,TGTGCCAGCAGCTTATTCCGATCGCAAGAGACCCAGTACTTC
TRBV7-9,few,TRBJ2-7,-,CASSLMPGANYEQYF,TGTGCCAGCAGCTTAATGCCAGGGGCGAACTACGAGCAGTACTTC
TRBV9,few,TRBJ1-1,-,CASSYWTENTEAFF,TGTGCCAGCAGCTACTGGACAGAGAACACTGAAGCTTTCTTT